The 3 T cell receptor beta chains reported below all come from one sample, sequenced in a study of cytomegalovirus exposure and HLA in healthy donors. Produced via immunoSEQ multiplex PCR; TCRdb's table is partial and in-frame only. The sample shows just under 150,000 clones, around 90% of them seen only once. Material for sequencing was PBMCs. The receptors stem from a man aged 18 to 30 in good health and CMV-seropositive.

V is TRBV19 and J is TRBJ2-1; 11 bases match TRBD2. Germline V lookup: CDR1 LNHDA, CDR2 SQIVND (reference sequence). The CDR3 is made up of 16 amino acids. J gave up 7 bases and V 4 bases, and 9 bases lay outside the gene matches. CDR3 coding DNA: TGTGCCAGTAGTACCCGGGGTAGCGGGAGGGAGAATGAGCAGTTCTTC. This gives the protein CASSTRGSGRENEQFF.

The CDR3 region is CASSTHTTYEQYF. The CDR3 DNA reads as TGTGCCAGCTCAACCCACACTACCTACGAGCAGTACTTC. This chain links TRBV18 with TRBJ2-7; D is unclear. The CDR3 sequence is 13 residues long. Germline values: CDR1 KGHSH, CDR2 LQKENI. V gave up 5 bases and J gave up 2 bases, with 10 bases separating them.

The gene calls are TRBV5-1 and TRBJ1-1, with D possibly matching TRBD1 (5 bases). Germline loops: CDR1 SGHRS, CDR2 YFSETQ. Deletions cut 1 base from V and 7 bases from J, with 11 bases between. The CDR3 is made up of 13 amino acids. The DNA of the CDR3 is TGCGCCAGCAGCTTGTTACCAGACAGTGAAGCTTTCTTT. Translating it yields CASSLLPDSEAFF.